This paragraph covers one T cell receptor beta chain sequence. Its specificity is not known. The CDR3 sequence is 15 residues long. V shed 7 bases and J 1 base; nucleotides not matched to a gene: 8. The data belong to a study of T cells in Graves' hyperthyroidism and ophthalmopathy. The study's findings and limits: Peripheral blood also featured most of the thyroid clonotypes expanded above 0.001.

Patients aged 18 to 65 had newly diagnosed hyperthyroidism lasting under 2 months. Patients having uncontrolled infection, another autoimmune disease, pregnancy or lactation were not included. Isolation of PBMCs was performed on about 10 ml fresh peripheral blood. TCR beta CDR3 regions were amplified from RNA transcripts. HTBI primers were used for first-round RT-PCR of the TCR CDR3. TCRdb redid the calling of the multiplex PCR reads with MiXCR, one entry per CDR3 protein. The data hold fewer than 900,000 distinct CDR3 sequences, with less than 20% observed a single time. J is TRBJ2-3 and V is TRBV12-3 or TRBV12-4; TRBD2 aligns across 7 bases. Sample: blood. This receptor was obtained from a young man with Graves' hyperthyroidism. The CDR3 is CASNAAGRGTDTQYF. CDR3 nucleotides: TGTGCCAGCAACGCAGCGGGAAGGGGCACAGATACGCAGTATTTT.